This T cell receptor (beta chain) derives from a study of T cells in Graves' hyperthyroidism and ophthalmopathy. It was considered stable Graves' hyperthyroidism when ophthalmopathy did not progress within 18 months. The CDR3 regions of TCR beta were amplified from RNA transcripts. HTBI primers were employed in a first-round RT-PCR of the TCR CDR3. One entry per CDR3 protein, called by TCRdb with MiXCR from the multiplex PCR reads. The sample has about 350,000 distinct CDR3 sequences; approximately 15% are singletons. Study-wide results and caveats: The authors' 13 V-J model separated ophthalmopathy from stable hyperthyroidism.

CDR3 length equals 16 residues. In germline, CDR1 is MRHNA, CDR2 SNTAGT. V lost 3 bases and J lost 0, with 13 bases in between. This clonotype was seen a handful of times. Its antigen is still unknown. The sequenced sample was blood. The sequence was collected from a woman under 40 with Graves' hyperthyroidism. The gene calls are TRBV6-4 and TRBJ2-3, with D maybe TRBD2 (6 bases). CDR3 amino acids: CASSDAREPSTDTQYF. For the CDR3, the DNA is TGTGCCAGCAGTGATGCGCGGGAACCTAGCACAGATACGCAGTATTTT.